These 9 T cell receptor beta chains were sequenced from one sample in a study of T cells after posttransplantation cyclophosphamide. Measured with immunoSEQ multiplex PCR; TCRdb has only the in-frame clones, and not every one. There are several thousand clones in the sample, none observed a single time. A marrow graft followed busulfan-fludarabine conditioning, with cyclophosphamide on days +3 and +4. The starting material was PBMCs, obtained approximately 380 days after allogeneic stem cell transplant with posttransplant cyclophosphamide. The source of these receptors is a male patient aged 50 or older who received an allogeneic stem cell transplant from a related donor and was CMV-positive. Some T cells may be the graft donor's.

This clone has at least ten counts. This rearrangement joins TRBV14 to TRBJ2-7; 10 bases are shared with TRBD2. Germline values: CDR1 SGHDN, CDR2 FVKESK. The CDR3 sequence is 15 residues long. Trimming at V came to 5 bases and at J to 5 bases, leaving 9 bases not matched to a gene. The DNA for the CDR3 is TGTGCCAGCAGCAAAAGAGCGGGGGGGCCGCACGAGCAGTACTTC. It encodes CASSKRAGGPHEQYF.

This clone was detected many times. The chain combines TRBV7-6 with TRBJ2-2; a possible D gene is TRBD1 (5 bases). Trimming pared 1 base from V and 4 bases from J, leaving 7 bases between. This CDR3 has 14 amino acids. Germline V gene lookup returns CDR1 SGHVS and CDR2 FNYEAQ. The CDR3 sequence is CASSLVQGTGELFF. CDR3 in DNA: TGTGCCAGCAGCTTAGTGCAGGGCACCGGGGAGCTGTTTTTT.

This clone was observed at least ten times. The chain uses TRBV29-1 and TRBJ2-7; 8 positions agree with TRBD1. The junction had 8 bases not matched to a gene; V was cut back by 7 bases and J by 0 bases. The length of the CDR3 is 14 residues. Germline CDR1 and CDR2: SQVTM and ANQGSEA. CDR3 residues: CSAEKGTGSYEQYF. CDR3 coding DNA: TGCAGCGCTGAGAAGGGGACAGGCTCCTACGAGCAGTACTTC.

In this sample, this clone turned up many times. The gene calls are TRBV10-3 and TRBJ1-2; TRBD1 agrees at 7 bases. V gave up 0 bases and J gave up 5 bases; unmatched junction bases: 6. In germline, CDR1 is ENHRY, CDR2 SYGVKD. The CDR3 totals 15 residues. CDR3 protein: CAISESQGVRYGYTF. DNA for the CDR3: TGTGCCATCAGTGAGTCCCAGGGGGTAAGGTATGGCTACACCTTC.

The chain carries TRBV19 and TRBJ1-6, with D perhaps matching TRBD1 (5 bases). Germline values: CDR1 LNHDA, CDR2 SQIVND (reference sequence). The CDR3 covers 14 residues. Trimming stripped 5 bases from V and 2 bases from J, with 7 bases between. The CDR3 reads CASSDSPYNSPLHF. DNA for the CDR3: TGTGCCAGTAGTGACAGCCCCTATAATTCACCCCTCCACTTT.

This clone occurred many times. This sequence joins TRBV7-8 and TRBJ2-3, with unresolved D. Germline loops: CDR1 SGHVS, CDR2 FQNEAQ. CDR3 length: 14 amino acids. V lost 5 bases and J lost 4, with 13 bases in between. CDR3 amino acids: CASSVDLVADTQYF. The CDR3 nucleotides read TGTGCCAGCAGCGTCGATCTAGTAGCAGATACGCAGTATTTT.

This clone was observed many times. The genes are TRBV7-8 and TRBJ2-2; D is ambiguous. The CDR3 is 15 amino acids. V was shortened by 1 base and J by 0 bases, with 6 bases between the two germline ends. Germline V gene lookup returns CDR1 SGHVS and CDR2 FQNEAQ. The CDR3 DNA reads TGTGCCAGCAGCTTAGGACTGGCGAACACCGGGGAGCTGTTTTTT. This sequence encodes CASSLGLANTGELFF.

Sample share makes this clone medium-sized. V and J are TRBV30 and TRBJ1-4; D possibly corresponds to TRBD1 (6 bases). The germline CDR1 and CDR2 sequences are GTSNPN and SVGIG (reference sequence). The CDR3 loop spans 13 amino acids. Trimming removed 3 bases at V and 8 bases at J, with 13 bases between. CDR3 nucleotides: TGTGCCTGGAGAACAGGGTTCGGGGAAAAACTGTTTTTT. Translation: CAWRTGFGEKLFF.

CDR3: CASSTPSYEQYF. As DNA, the CDR3 is TGTGCCAGTAGTACGCCGTCCTACGAGCAGTACTTC. V is TRBV19 and J is TRBJ2-5; D unresolved. The end of the DNA fits TRBJ2-7 better, so the J call may be wrong. Germline V gene sequence: CDR1 LNHDA, CDR2 SQIVND (reference sequence). This CDR3 spans 12 amino acids.